The clone carrying this T cell receptor (beta chain) was found a few times. Its antigen is still unknown. The source material, RNA transcripts, was used to amplify TCR beta CDR3 regions. TCR CDR3 underwent first-round RT-PCR with the HTBI primer set. TCRdb analysed the multiplex PCR reads with MiXCR anew, one entry per CDR3 protein. The data contain 400,000 or so distinct CDR3 sequences, about 14% of them singletons. This entry belongs to a study of T cells in Graves' hyperthyroidism and ophthalmopathy. Overall study findings and caveats: Blood samples included most of the expanded thyroid clonotypes exceeding 0.001.

This sample holds PBMCs from about 10 ml fresh peripheral blood. The sequenced material came from blood. This receptor was obtained from a man in his fifties with Graves' ophthalmopathy.

The CDR3 spells CVMKGVGGNTEAFF. The CDR3 DNA sequence: TGCGTAATGAAGGGGGTCGGGGGGAACACTGAAGCTTTCTTT. This rearrangement joins TRBV20-1 to TRBJ1-1; D may be TRBD1 (6 bases). CDR1 is DFQATT and CDR2 is SNEGSKA in the germline V gene (reference sequence). The CDR3 loop spans 14 amino acids.